Only a few counts were recorded for the clone carrying this T cell receptor (beta chain). 5'RACE, which relied on constant-segment primers, yielded TCR alpha and TCR beta cDNA libraries carrying sample barcodes and UMIs. TCRdb used MiXCR to reprocess the 5' RACE reads, holding one entry per CDR3 protein. The table includes about 160,000 distinct CDR3 sequences, roughly 31% detected once. This sample was included in a study of T-cell memory formation after mild COVID-19. The ends lost 3 bases at V and 5 bases at J; junction bases unmatched: 2. This CDR3 comprises 14 residues. Germline loops: CDR1 LNHDA, CDR2 SQIVND (reference sequence).

The rearrangement links TRBV19 to TRBJ2-1, with 9 bases that match TRBD2. Sequencing was carried out using PBMCs or a T cell subset sorted from them (not recorded which). The receptor comes from an adult woman who had mild COVID-19 (a few samples of this study predate the infection). Cell type and time point are not known. CDR3 DNA: TGTGCCAGTAGTATGACTAGCGGCCACAATGAGCAGTTCTTC. It encodes CASSMTSGHNEQFF.